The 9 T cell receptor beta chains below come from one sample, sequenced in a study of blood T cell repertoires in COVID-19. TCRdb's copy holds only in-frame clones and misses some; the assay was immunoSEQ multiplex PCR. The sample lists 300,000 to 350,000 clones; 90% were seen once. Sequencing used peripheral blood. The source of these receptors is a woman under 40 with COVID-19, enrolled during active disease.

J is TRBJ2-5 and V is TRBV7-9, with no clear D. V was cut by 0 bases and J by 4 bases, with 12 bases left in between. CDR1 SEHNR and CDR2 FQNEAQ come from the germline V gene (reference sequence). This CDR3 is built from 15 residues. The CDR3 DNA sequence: TGTGCCAGCAGCTTAGCGGCCCTCCCAGGAGAGACCCAGTACTTC. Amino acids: CASSLAALPGETQYF.

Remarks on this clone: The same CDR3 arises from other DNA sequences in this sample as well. The CDR3 loop is CASSPREGETQYF. For the CDR3, the DNA is TGTGCCAGCTCACCAAGGGAGGGGGAGACCCAGTACTTC. The chain has TRBV18 and TRBJ2-5; 7 bases map to TRBD2. The CDR3 has 13 residues. Losses at the gene ends were 2 bases for V and 5 bases for J; bases not matched to a gene: 2. The germline V gene has CDR1 KGHSH and CDR2 LQKENI.

Here the CDR3 DNA reads TGTGCCAGCAGCAAAATGATAGCGGGGGAGTCCTACAATGAGCAGTTCTTC. Its translation: CASSKMIAGESYNEQFF. This sequence joins TRBV21-1 and TRBJ2-1; the table gives TRBD2 as D, unverified against the DNA. TRBV21-1 is deemed a pseudogene. This CDR3 contains 17 residues.

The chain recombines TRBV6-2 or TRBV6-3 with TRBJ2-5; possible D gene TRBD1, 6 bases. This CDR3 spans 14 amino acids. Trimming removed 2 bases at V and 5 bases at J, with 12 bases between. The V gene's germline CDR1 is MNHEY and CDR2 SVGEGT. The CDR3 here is CASSYRQGLETQYF. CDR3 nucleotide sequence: TGTGCCAGCAGTTACCGGCAGGGGTTGGAGACCCAGTACTTC.

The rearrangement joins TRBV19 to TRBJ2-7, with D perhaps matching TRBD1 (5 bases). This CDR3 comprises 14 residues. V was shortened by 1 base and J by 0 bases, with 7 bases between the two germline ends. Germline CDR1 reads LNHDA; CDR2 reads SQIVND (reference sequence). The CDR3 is CASSIAGSSYEQYF. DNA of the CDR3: TGTGCCAGTAGTATAGCAGGGTCCTCCTACGAGCAGTACTTC.

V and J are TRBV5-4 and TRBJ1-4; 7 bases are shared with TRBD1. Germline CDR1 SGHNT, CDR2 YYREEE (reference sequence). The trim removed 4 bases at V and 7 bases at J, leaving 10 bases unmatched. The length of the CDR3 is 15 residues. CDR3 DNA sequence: TGTGCCAGCAGCCTCACAGGGGTCGAGCGTGAAAAACTGTTTTTT. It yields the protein CASSLTGVEREKLFF.

As DNA, the CDR3 is TGTGCCAGTAGTACCCCCAGGCGGAACACCGGGGAGCTGTTTTTT. Amino acids: CASSTPRRNTGELFF. The chain employs TRBV19 and TRBJ2-2; D unclear. CDR1 and CDR2 (germline): LNHDA, SQIVND (reference sequence). The CDR3 consists of 15 residues. Trimming shortened V by 4 bases and J by 1 base, and 10 bases separated the two germline ends.

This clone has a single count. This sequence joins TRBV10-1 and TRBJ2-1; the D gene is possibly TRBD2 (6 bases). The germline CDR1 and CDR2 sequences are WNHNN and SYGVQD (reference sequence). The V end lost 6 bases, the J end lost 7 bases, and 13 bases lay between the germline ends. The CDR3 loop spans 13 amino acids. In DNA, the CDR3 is TGCGCCAGCAGCCCCGGGAGTAATAATGAGCAGTTCTTC. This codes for CASSPGSNNEQFF.

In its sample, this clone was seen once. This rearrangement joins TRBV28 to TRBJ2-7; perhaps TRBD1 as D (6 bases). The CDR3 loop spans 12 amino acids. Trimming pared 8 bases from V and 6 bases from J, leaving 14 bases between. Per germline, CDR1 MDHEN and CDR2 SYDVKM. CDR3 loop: CASGLRGFEQYF. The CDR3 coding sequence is TGTGCCAGCGGGTTGAGGGGGTTCGAGCAGTACTTC. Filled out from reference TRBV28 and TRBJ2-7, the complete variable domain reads DVKVTQSSRYLVKRTGEKVFLECVQDMDHENMFWYRQDPGLGLRLIYFSYDVKMKEKGDIPEGYSVSREKKERFSLILESASTNQTSMYLCASGLRGFEQYFGPGTRLTVT.